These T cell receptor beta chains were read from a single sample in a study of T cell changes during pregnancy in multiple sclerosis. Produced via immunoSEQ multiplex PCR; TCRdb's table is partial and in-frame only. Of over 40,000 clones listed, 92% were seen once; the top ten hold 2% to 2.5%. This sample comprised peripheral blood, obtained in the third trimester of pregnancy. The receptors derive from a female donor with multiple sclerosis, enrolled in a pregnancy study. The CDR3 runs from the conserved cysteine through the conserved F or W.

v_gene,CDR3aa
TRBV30,CAWGTASNQPQHF
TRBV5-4,CASSFPGGLAAEQYF
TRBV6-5,CASSYSRAAGEAFF
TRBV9,CASSAGGGPSFLTTF
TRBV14,CASSLSPGRGYEQYF
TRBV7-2,CASSLIGRGLFDEQYF
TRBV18,CASSGSGLGTGELFF
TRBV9,CASSPGVAGSQETQYF
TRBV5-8,CASSRGQPGETQYF
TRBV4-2,CASSLGQGGTEAFF
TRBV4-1,CASSRLAGELHEQYF
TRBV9,CASSVGGQGAEQYF
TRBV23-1,CASITGRNHYEQYF
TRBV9,CASSAAAGGPHEQFF
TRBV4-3,CASSPGEPGLAADEQFF